Below, 17 T cell receptor beta chains from the same sample are listed, as sequenced in a study of cytomegalovirus exposure and HLA in healthy donors. The PCR was carried out with 60 Vbeta primers and 13 Jbeta primers. This table comes from immunoSEQ multiplex PCR, and its TCRdb copy is limited to in-frame clones, with some not included. This sample's table reports more than 35,000 clones. The sequenced material came from PBMCs. The receptor source for this set is a man between 25 and 39 years old in good health and CMV-seronegative.

V is TRBV7-9 and J is TRBJ1-2; 9 nucleotides match TRBD1. CDR3 length: 16 amino acids. V trimming: 6 bases; J trimming: 0 bases; junction bases outside the gene matches: 8. The germline CDR1 and CDR2 sequences are SEHNR and FQNEAQ (reference sequence). Here the CDR3 reads CASSSQGASANYGYTF. CDR3 coding DNA: TGTGCCAGCAGTTCACAGGGGGCGTCAGCTAACTATGGCTACACCTTC.

The V and J genes are TRBV6-5 and TRBJ2-1, with TRBD2 identical over 9 bases. J was trimmed by 14 bases and V by 4 bases; bases with no gene match: 12. The CDR3 runs 14 residues. Germline V CDR1 and CDR2: MNHEY, SVGAGI. The CDR3 region is CASSLGLAPTWEFF. The CDR3 region has the DNA TGTGCCAGCAGTTTGGGACTAGCACCCACTTGGGAGTTCTTC.

With regard to this clone: One end of the junction is discordant with germline, which a read error may explain. This sequence joins TRBV30 and TRBJ1-2; a possible D gene is TRBD1 (6 bases). The CDR3 runs to 13 residues. Germline V gene sequence: CDR1 GTSNPN, CDR2 SVGIG (reference sequence). The CDR3 DNA sequence: TGTGCCTGGAGTGTCGGGGGGGCCACACCAGTGTTTTTC. Amino acid sequence: CAWSVGGATPVFF.

V is TRBV5-1 and J is TRBJ1-1; D gene unclear. V was clipped by 0 bases and J by 4 bases, with 13 bases between them. Per germline, CDR1 SGHRS and CDR2 YFSETQ. This CDR3 has 15 residues. The CDR3 is CASSLELTGSTEAFF. The CDR3 DNA reads TGCGCCAGCAGCTTGGAGTTGACGGGTAGCACTGAAGCTTTCTTT.

V gene TRBV27 combines with J gene TRBJ1-2; 9 nucleotides match TRBD1. The CDR3 sequence is 15 residues long. Germline V gene lookup returns CDR1 MNHEY and CDR2 SMNVEV (reference sequence). V was pared by 2 bases and J by 9 bases, with 10 bases of the junction left unmatched. In DNA form, the CDR3 reads TGTGCCAGCAGTTTACGTGGACAGGGGACCCTCCGCTACACCTTC. It translates to CASSLRGQGTLRYTF.

V gene TRBV25-1 combines with J gene TRBJ2-7; maybe TRBD2 (5 bases). The V gene's germline CDR1 is MGHDK and CDR2 SYGVNS. The CDR3 spans 13 residues. The V gene lost 1 base and the J gene lost 3 bases, with 7 bases spanning the gap. This CDR3 reads CASSEFTSYEQYF. The CDR3 DNA is TGTGCCAGCAGTGAATTCACTAGCTACGAGCAGTACTTC.

V is TRBV5-1 and J is TRBJ2-7; unclear D gene. CDR1 is SGHRS, CDR2 YFSETQ, per germline. V lost 0 bases, J lost 0 bases, and 4 bases lay in between. This CDR3 has 13 amino acids. CDR3 bases: TGCGCCAGCAGCTTGGATTACTCCTACGAGCAGTACTTC. Encoded protein: CASSLDYSYEQYF. The complete variable domain, with remaining parts taken from reference TRBV5-1 and TRBJ2-7, reads KAGVTQTPRYLIKTRGQQVTLSCSPISGHRSVSWYQQTPGQGLQFLFEYFSETQRNKGNFPGRFSGRQFSNSRSEMNVSTLELGDSALYLCASSLDYSYEQYFGPGTRLTVT.

The V and J genes are TRBV5-4 and TRBJ2-1; 10 bases are a match to TRBD2. After removal of 4 bases from V and 8 bases from J, the junction contained 9 bases not matched to a gene. The CDR3 is 15 residues long. Germline CDR1 and CDR2: SGHNT and YYREEE (reference sequence). CDR3: CASSPSSGSLDEQFF. The CDR3 DNA reads as TGTGCCAGCAGCCCCTCTAGCGGGAGTTTGGATGAGCAGTTCTTC.

The rearrangement joins TRBV7-9 to TRBJ1-2; D perhaps matches TRBD1 (6 bases). Trimming pared 0 bases from V and 4 bases from J, leaving 9 bases between. The CDR3 has 14 residues. The germline CDR1 and CDR2 sequences are SEHNR and FQNEAQ (reference sequence). In DNA, the CDR3 is TGTGCCAGCAGCTTAGCTTTAGGGGGCTATGGCTACACCTTC. Amino acid sequence: CASSLALGGYGYTF. Full variable domain (outside the CDR3, taken from reference TRBV7-9 and TRBJ1-2): DTGVSQNPRHKITKRGQNVTFRCDPISEHNRLYWYRQTLGQGPEFLTYFQNEAQLEKSRLLSDRFSAERPKGSFSTLEIQRTEQGDSAMYLCASSLALGGYGYTFGSGTRLTVV.

This chain uses TRBV29-1 with TRBJ2-1, with D perhaps TRBD1 (6 bases). CDR3 length equals 12 residues. V was pared by 6 bases and J by 6 bases, with 12 bases between. Germline CDR1 is SQVTM and CDR2 is ANQGSEA. As DNA, the CDR3 is TGCAGCGTGGGGGCTAGTGGCAATGAGCAGTTCTTC. It is translated as CSVGASGNEQFF.

The J gene is TRBJ2-1, the V gene TRBV7-9, with 8 bases lining up with TRBD2. This CDR3 has 16 amino acids. Germline CDR1 SEHNR, CDR2 FQNEAQ (reference sequence). V trimming: 2 bases; J trimming: 4 bases; junction bases outside the gene matches: 7. CDR3 amino acids: CASSLSLSGAYNEQFF. Here the CDR3 DNA reads TGTGCCAGCAGCTTAAGTCTTAGCGGGGCGTACAATGAGCAGTTCTTC. The complete variable domain, with remaining parts taken from reference TRBV7-9 and TRBJ2-1, reads DTGVSQNPRHKITKRGQNVTFRCDPISEHNRLYWYRQTLGQGPEFLTYFQNEAQLEKSRLLSDRFSAERPKGSFSTLEIQRTEQGDSAMYLCASSLSLSGAYNEQFFGPGTRLTVL.

The chain recombines TRBV4-1 with TRBJ1-2; 10 bases align to TRBD1. This CDR3 comprises 15 residues. Germline trimming cut 1 base from V and 4 bases from J; bases unmatched to any gene: 3. Germline assignment: CDR1 MGHRA and CDR2 YSYEKL. CDR3 coding DNA: TGCGCCAGCAGCCAAGGACAGGGGGCTTCCTATGGCTACACCTTC. This codes for CASSQGQGASYGYTF.

The chain links TRBV18 to TRBJ2-7; 9 nucleotides match TRBD1. Per germline, CDR1 KGHSH and CDR2 LQKENI. CDR3 length: 15 amino acids. The V and J ends lost 3 bases and 6 bases, in that order; junction bases with no gene match: 9. CDR3 coding DNA: TGTGCCAGCTCACCCGGGACAGGGCAAGCTGGCGAGCAGTACTTC. Translated, it gives CASSPGTGQAGEQYF.

The rearrangement uses TRBV18 and TRBJ1-2; no reliable D call. The V gene's germline CDR1 is KGHSH and CDR2 LQKENI. The CDR3 is made up of 12 amino acids. Trimming took 3 bases from V and 8 from J, leaving 10 bases between them. The CDR3 is CASSPDMNGYTF. CDR3 DNA sequence: TGTGCCAGCTCACCTGACATGAACGGCTACACCTTC.

The J gene is TRBJ2-7, the V gene TRBV7-9, with TRBD1 as a possible D gene (6 bases). The V and J ends lost 5 bases and 4 bases respectively, with 18 bases between them. The CDR3 has 15 amino acids. The germline gives CDR1 SEHNR, CDR2 FQNEAQ (reference sequence). CDR3 amino acids: CASSQPTGPLYEQYF. In DNA form, the CDR3 reads TGTGCCAGCAGCCAGCCGACAGGTCCCCTGTACGAGCAGTACTTC.

The chain links TRBV19 to TRBJ2-7; 7 bases map to TRBD2. The CDR3 is made up of 14 amino acids. CDR1 and CDR2 (germline): LNHDA, SQIVND (reference sequence). Losses at the gene ends were 6 bases for V and 4 bases for J; bases not matched to a gene: 9. The CDR3 loop reads CASSLRDYLYEQYF. CDR3 DNA: TGTGCCAGTAGCCTCCGGGACTACCTATACGAGCAGTACTTC.

The V call is TRBV30, the J call TRBJ1-2, with 8 bases fitting TRBD1. Unmatched junction bases numbered 3, after V lost 2 bases and J lost 4 bases. The length of the CDR3 is 13 residues. The germline V gene has CDR1 GTSNPN and CDR2 SVGIG (reference sequence). The CDR3 loop is CAWSSRGRYGYTF. DNA for the CDR3: TGTGCCTGGAGTTCCAGGGGGCGCTATGGCTACACCTTC.